This TCR beta chain emerged from a study of CD8 T cells in ankylosing spondylitis. Study results and limitations: Within ankylosing spondylitis blood, a TCR beta motif made up of roughly eight highly homologous variants appeared to be characteristic. Relatively rare in peripheral blood, disease-linked clones were also CD8+.

Germline loops: CDR1 MDHEN, CDR2 SYDVKM. The CDR3 runs 17 residues. J was trimmed by 5 bases and V by 6 bases; bases with no gene match: 13. The table lists this clonotype with many counts. Its antigen remains unknown. TCRdb itself ran the 5' RACE reads through MiXCR, one entry per CDR3 protein. The data hold around 890,000 distinct CDR3 sequences, with 12% observed a single time. This clonotype was sampled from a male donor with ankylosing spondylitis. The gene calls are TRBV28 and TRBJ2-1; 10 positions agree with TRBD2. Sequencing was done on a sample of blood, either unsorted or a sorted T cell fraction (not recorded which). CDR3 residues: CASSQPAGGARDNEQFF. The DNA of the CDR3 is TGTGCCAGCAGCCAACCAGCGGGAGGGGCCCGGGACAATGAGCAGTTCTTC.